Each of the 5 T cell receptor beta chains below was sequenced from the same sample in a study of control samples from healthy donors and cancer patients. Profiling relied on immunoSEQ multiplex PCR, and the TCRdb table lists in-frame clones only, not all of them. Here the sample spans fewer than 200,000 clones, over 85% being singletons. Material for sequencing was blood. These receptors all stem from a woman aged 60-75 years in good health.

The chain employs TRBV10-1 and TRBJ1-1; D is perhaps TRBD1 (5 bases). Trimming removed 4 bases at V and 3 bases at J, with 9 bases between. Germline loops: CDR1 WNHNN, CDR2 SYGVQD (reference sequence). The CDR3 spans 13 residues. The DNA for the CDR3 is TGCGCCAGCAGTGTGGGGGAAGACACTGAAGCTTTCTTT. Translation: CASSVGEDTEAFF.

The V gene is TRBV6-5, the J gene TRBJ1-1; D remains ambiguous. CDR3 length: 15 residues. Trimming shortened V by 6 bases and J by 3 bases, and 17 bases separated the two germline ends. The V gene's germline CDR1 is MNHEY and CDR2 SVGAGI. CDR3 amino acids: CASSRTTGGYTEAFF. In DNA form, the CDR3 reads TGTGCCAGCAGCAGGACGACGGGCGGTTACACTGAAGCTTTCTTT.

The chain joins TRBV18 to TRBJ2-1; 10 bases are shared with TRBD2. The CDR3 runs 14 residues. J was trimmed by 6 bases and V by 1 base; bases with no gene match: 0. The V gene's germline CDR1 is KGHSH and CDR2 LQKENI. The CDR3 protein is CASSPRTSGNEQFF. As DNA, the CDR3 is TGTGCCAGCTCACCACGGACTAGCGGCAATGAGCAGTTCTTC.

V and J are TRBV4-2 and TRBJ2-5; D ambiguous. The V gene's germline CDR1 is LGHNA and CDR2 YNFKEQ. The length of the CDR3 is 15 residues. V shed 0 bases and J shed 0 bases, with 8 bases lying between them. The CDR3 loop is CASSQEARNQETQYF. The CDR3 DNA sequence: TGTGCCAGCAGCCAAGAAGCACGGAACCAAGAGACCCAGTACTTC.

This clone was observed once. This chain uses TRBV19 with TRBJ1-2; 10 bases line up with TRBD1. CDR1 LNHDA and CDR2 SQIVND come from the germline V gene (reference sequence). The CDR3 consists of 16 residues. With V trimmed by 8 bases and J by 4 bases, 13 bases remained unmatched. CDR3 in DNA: TGTGCCAGTGCAAACTCCGGGACAGGGGTTCTCTATGGCTACACCTTC. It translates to CASANSGTGVLYGYTF.